This T cell receptor beta chain was captured by sequencing in a study of cytomegalovirus exposure and HLA in healthy donors. Study-wide points: Common viral pathogens seemed, in a later analysis, to connect with several of the most significant clusters.

PCR amplification relied on 60 Vbeta primers (plus 13 Jbeta primers). Libraries were prepared by immunoSEQ multiplex PCR; TCRdb keeps only in-frame clonotypes and omits some of them. The profile covers some 200,000 clones, with about 9% appearing a single time and 1% to 1.5% taken by the ten largest. This clone was observed a few times. Its target is unknown. The source of this sequence is a young woman in good health and CMV-seropositive. Material: PBMCs.

CDR3 in amino acids: CASSLTSGRALEQYF. The CDR3 DNA follows: TGTGCCAGCAGCCTGACTAGCGGGAGGGCCCTCGAGCAGTACTTC. The genes are TRBV7-9 and TRBJ2-7; 14 positions match TRBD2. Trimming removed 5 bases from V and 6 bases from J; junction bases left unmatched: 6. The CDR3 length is 15 residues. Germline CDR1 reads SEHNR; CDR2 reads FQNEAQ (reference sequence).